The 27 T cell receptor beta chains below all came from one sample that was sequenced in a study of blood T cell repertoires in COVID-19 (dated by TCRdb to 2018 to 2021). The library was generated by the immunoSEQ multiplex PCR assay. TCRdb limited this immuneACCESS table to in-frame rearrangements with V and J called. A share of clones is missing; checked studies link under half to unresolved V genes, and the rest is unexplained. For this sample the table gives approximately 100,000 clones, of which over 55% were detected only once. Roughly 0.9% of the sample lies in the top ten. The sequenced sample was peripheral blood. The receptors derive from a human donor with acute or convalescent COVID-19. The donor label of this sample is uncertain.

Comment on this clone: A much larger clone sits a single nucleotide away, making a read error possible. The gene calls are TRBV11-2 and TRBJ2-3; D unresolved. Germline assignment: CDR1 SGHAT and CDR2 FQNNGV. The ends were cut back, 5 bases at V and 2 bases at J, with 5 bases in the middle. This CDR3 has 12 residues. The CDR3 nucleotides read TGTGCCAGCAGCGCGTTCACAGATACGCAGTATTTT. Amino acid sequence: CASSAFTDTQYF.

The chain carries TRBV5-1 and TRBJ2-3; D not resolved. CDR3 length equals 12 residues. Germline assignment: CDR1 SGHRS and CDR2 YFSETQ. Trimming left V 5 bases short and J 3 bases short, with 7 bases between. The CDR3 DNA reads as TGCGCCAGCAGTGCCGGGACAGATACGCAGTATTTT. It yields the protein CASSAGTDTQYF.

The CDR3 region has the DNA TGCGCCAGCAGCTTGGAGGGGGGGATGAGGAATTCACCCCTCCACTTT. Translation: CASSLEGGMRNSPLHF. The chain employs TRBV5-1 and TRBJ1-6; maybe TRBD1 (6 bases). CDR1 is SGHRS, CDR2 YFSETQ, per germline. This CDR3 has 16 residues. With 0 bases removed from V and 7 bases from J, the gap between germline ends came to 14 bases.

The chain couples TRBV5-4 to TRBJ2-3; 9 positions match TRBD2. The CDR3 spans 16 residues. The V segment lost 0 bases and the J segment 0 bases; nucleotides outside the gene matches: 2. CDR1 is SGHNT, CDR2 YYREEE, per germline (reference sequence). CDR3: CASSLASGVSTDTQYF. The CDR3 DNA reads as TGTGCCAGCAGCTTGGCTAGCGGGGTTAGCACAGATACGCAGTATTTT.

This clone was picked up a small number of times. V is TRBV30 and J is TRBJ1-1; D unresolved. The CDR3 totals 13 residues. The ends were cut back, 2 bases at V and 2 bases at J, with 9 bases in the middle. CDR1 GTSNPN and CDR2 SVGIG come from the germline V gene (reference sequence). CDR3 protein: CAWSREINTEAFF. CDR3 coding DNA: TGTGCCTGGAGTAGAGAGATAAACACTGAAGCTTTCTTT.

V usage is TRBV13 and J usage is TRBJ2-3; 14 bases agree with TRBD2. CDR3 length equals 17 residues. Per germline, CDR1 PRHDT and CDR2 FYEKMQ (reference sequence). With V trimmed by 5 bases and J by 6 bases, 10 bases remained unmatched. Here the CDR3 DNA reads TGTGCCAGCAGCAAAAGACTAGCGGGGGGGTACGCGGATACGCAGTATTTT. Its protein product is CASSKRLAGGYADTQYF. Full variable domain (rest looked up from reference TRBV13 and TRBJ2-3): AAGVIQSPRHLIKEKRETATLKCYPIPRHDTVYWYQQGPGQDPQFLISFYEKMQSDKGSIPDRFSAQQFSDYHSELNMSSLELGDSALYFCASSKRLAGGYADTQYFGPGTRLTVL.

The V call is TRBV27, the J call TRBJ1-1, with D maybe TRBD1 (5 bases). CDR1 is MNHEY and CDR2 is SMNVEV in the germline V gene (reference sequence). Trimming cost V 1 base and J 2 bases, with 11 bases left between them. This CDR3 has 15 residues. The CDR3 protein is CASSLWGGSNTEAFF. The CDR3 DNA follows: TGTGCCAGCAGTTTATGGGGGGGGTCCAACACTGAAGCTTTCTTT.

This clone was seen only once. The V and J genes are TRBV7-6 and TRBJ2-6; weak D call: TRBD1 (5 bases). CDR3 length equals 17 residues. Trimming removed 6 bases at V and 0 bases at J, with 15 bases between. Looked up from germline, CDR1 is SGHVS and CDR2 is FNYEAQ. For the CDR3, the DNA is TGTGCCAGCAGTCCGCGGCTGGGGCCCTCTGGGGCCAACGTCCTGACTTTC. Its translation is CASSPRLGPSGANVLTF.

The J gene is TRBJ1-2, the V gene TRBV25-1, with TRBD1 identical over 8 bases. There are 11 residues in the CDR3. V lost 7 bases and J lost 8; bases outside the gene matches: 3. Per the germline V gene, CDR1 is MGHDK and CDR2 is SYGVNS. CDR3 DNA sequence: TGTGCCAGCAAGGACAGGGACGGCTACACCTTC. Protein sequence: CASKDRDGYTF.

Here the CDR3 reads CASSLIQGFGNEQFF. In nucleotides, the CDR3 is TGCGCCAGCAGCTTGATACAGGGGTTCGGCAATGAGCAGTTCTTC. The J gene is TRBJ2-1, the V gene TRBV5-1, with TRBD1 matching over 7 bases. The V gene's germline CDR1 is SGHRS and CDR2 YFSETQ. The CDR3 totals 15 residues. Unmatched junction bases numbered 7, after V lost 1 base and J lost 6 bases.

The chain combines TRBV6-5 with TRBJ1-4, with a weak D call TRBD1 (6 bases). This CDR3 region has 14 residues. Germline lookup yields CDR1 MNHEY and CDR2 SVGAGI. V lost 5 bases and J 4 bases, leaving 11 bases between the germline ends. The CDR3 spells CASSMGAFNEKLFF. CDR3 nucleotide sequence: TGTGCCAGCAGTATGGGGGCTTTTAATGAAAAACTGTTTTTT.

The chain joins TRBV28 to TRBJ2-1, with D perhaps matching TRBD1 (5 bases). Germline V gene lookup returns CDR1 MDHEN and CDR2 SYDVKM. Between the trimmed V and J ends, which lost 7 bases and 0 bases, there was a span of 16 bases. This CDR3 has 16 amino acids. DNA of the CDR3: TGTGCCAGCACCCGCTTGGGGCGGAGCTCCTACAATGAGCAGTTCTTC. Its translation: CASTRLGRSSYNEQFF.

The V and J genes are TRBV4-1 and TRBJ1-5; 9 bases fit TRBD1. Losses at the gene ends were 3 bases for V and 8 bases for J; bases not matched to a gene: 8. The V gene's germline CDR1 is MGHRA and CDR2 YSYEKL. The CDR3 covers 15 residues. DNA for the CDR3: TGCGCCAGCAGCCATATTACAGGGGGCATTAAGCCCCAGCATTTT. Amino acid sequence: CASSHITGGIKPQHF.

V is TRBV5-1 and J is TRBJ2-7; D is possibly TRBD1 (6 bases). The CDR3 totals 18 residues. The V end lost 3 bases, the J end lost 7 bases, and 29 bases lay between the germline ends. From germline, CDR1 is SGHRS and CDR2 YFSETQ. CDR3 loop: CASSYRQAFHLGLGEQYV. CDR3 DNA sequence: TGCGCCAGCAGCTACCGACAGGCGTTTCACTTGGGCCTTGGAGAGCAGTACGTC.

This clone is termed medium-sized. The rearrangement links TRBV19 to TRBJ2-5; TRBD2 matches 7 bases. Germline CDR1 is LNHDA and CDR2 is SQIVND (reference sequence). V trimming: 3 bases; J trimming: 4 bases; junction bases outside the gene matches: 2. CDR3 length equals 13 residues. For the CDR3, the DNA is TGTGCCAGTAGTATGGGGGGGAGAGAGACCCAGTACTTC. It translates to CASSMGGRETQYF.

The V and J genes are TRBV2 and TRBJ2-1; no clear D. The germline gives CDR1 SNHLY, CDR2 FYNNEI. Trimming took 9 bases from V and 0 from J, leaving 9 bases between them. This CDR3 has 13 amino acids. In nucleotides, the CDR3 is TGTGCCAGTGAGACTGGCTCCTACAATGAGCAGTTCTTC. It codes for CASETGSYNEQFF.

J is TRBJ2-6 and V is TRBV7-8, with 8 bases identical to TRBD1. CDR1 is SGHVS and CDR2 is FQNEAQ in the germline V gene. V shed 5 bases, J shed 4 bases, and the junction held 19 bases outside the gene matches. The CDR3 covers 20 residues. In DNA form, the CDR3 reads TGTGCCAGCAGCCCATACATAAGACAGGGGCCCTTTACGGGGGCCAACGTCCTGACTTTC. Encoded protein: CASSPYIRQGPFTGANVLTF.

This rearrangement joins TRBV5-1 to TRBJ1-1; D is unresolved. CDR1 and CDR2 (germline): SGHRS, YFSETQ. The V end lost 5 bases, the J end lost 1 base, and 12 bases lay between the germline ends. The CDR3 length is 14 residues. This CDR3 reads CASRPWTANTEAFF. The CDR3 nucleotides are TGCGCCAGCAGGCCTTGGACTGCGAACACTGAAGCTTTCTTT. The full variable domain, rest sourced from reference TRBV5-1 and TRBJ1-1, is KAGVTQTPRYLIKTRGQQVTLSCSPISGHRSVSWYQQTPGQGLQFLFEYFSETQRNKGNFPGRFSGRQFSNSRSEMNVSTLELGDSALYLCASRPWTANTEAFFGQGTRLTVV.

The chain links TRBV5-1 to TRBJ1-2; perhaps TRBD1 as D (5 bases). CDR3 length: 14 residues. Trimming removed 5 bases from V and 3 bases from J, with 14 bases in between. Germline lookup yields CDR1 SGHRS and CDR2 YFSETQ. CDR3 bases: TGCGCCAGCAGACCAGGGAGGACGGACTATGGCTACACCTTC. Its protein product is CASRPGRTDYGYTF.

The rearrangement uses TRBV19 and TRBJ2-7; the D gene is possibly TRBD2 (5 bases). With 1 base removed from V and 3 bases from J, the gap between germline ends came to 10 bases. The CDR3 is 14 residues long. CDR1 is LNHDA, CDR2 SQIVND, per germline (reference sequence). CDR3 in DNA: TGTGCCAGTAGTATAGTGGGAGAGGGCTACGAGCAGTACTTC. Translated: CASSIVGEGYEQYF.

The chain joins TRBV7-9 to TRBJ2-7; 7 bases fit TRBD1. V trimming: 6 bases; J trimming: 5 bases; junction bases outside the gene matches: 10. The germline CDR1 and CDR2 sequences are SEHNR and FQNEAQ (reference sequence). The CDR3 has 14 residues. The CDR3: CASREVGGKDEQYF. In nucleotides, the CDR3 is TGTGCCAGCAGGGAGGTAGGGGGCAAGGACGAGCAGTACTTC.

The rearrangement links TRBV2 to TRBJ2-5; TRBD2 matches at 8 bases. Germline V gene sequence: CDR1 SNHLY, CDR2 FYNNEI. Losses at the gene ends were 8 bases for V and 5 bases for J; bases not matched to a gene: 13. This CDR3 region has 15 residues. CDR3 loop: CASGPGTRRRETQYF. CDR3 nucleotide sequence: TGTGCCAGCGGACCGGGGACTAGGAGGCGGGAGACCCAGTACTTC.

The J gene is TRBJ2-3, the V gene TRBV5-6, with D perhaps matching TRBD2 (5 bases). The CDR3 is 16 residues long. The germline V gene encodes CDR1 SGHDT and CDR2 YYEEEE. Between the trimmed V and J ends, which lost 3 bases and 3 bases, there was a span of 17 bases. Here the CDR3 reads CASSSSPGRGTDTQYF. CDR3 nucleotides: TGTGCCAGCAGCTCTTCCCCGGGCCGAGGGACAGATACGCAGTATTTT.

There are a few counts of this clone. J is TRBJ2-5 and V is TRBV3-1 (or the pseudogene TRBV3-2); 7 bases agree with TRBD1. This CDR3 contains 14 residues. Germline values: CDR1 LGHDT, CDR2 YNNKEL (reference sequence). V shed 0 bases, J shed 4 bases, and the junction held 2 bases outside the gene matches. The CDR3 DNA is TGTGCCAGCAGCCAAGATCACAGGGGAGAGACCCAGTACTTC. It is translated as CASSQDHRGETQYF.

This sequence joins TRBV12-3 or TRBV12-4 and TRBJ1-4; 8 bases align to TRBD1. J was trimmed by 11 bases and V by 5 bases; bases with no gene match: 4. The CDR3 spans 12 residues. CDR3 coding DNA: TGTGCCAGCAGTCCGGACAGGGTTAAACTGTTTTTT. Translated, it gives CASSPDRVKLFF.

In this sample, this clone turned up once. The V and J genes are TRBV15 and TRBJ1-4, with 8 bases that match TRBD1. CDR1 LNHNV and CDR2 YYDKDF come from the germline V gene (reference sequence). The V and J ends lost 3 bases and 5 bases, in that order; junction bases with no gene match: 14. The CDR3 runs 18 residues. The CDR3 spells CATSRSWGDRGSNEKLFF. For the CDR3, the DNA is TGTGCCACCAGCAGGTCCTGGGGCGACAGGGGTTCCAATGAAAAACTGTTTTTT.

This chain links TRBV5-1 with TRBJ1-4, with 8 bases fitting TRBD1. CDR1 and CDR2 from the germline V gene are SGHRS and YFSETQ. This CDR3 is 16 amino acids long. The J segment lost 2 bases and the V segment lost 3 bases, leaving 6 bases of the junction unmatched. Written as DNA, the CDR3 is TGCGCCAGCAGCTCGACAGGGGATATGACTAATGAAAAACTGTTTTTT. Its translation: CASSSTGDMTNEKLFF.